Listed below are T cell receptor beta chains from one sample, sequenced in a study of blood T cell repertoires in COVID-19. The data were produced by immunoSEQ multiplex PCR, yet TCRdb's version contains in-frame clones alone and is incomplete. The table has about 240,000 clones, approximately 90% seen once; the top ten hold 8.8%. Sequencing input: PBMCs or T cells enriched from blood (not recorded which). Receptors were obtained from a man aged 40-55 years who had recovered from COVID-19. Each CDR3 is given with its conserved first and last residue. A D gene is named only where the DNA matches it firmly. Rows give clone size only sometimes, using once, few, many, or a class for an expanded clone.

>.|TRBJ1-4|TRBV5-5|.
TGTGCCAGCAGCTTGGTCCTAACACTAACAACTAATGAAAAACTGTTTTTT
CASSLVLTLTTNEKLFF
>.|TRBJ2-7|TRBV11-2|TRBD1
TGTGCCAGCAGCGCGGACAGGGAACCCTACGAGCAGTACTTC
CASSADREPYEQYF
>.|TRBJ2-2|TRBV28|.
TGTGCCAGCAGTAACTGGGGGGCGAACACCGGGGAGCTGTTTTTT
CASSNWGANTGELFF
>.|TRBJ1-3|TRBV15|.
TGTGCCACCAGCAGAGATCACCCCGGGACAACAAGCTCTGGAAACACCATATATTTT
CATSRDHPGTTSSGNTIYF
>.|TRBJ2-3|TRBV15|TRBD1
TGTGCCACCAGCGGACGGGACAGGGCCCCCACAGATACGCAGTATTTT
CATSGRDRAPTDTQYF
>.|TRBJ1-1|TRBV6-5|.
TGTGCCAGCAGTTTGGGGCCTAGAATGGAAGCTTTCTTT
CASSLGPRMEAFF
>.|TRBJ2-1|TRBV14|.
TGTGCCAGCAGGGAAAAGCGGGAGCAGTTCTTC
CASREKREQFF
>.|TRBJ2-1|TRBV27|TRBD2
TGTGCCAGCAGTTTGGGTAGGACTAGCGGGAGTGGTGAGCAGTTCTTC
CASSLGRTSGSGEQFF
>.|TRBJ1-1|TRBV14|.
TGTGCCAGCAGCCAAGTTCCAGGGGCCACTGAAGCTTTCTTT
CASSQVPGATEAFF
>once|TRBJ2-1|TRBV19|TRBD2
TGTGCCAGTAGTATTCGTGGGACTAGCGGGAAAAACAATGAGCAGTTCTTC
CASSIRGTSGKNNEQFF
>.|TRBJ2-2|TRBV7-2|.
TGTGCCAGCAGCCCATATTTGGACGGGATGGGCAGAGCCGGGGAGCTGTTTTTT
CASSPYLDGMGRAGELFF
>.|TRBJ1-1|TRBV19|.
TGTGCCACCCAAGCTATGAACACTGAAGCTTTCTTT
CATQAMNTEAFF
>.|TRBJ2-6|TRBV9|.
TGTGCCAGCAGCGTAGGGGGGGCTGGGGCCAACGTCCTGACTTTC
CASSVGGAGANVLTF
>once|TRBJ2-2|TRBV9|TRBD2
TGTGCCAGCAGCGTGCCGGCTCGGGAGGCGAACACCGGGGAGCTGTTTTTT
CASSVPAREANTGELFF
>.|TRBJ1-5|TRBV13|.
TGTGCCTCGAGCCAGGGTAGGGTACAGCCCCAGCATTTT
CASSQGRVQPQHF
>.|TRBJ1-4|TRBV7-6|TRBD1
TGTGCCAGCAGCCACGGTTACAGGGGGCGAGATGAAAAACTGTTTTTT
CASSHGYRGRDEKLFF
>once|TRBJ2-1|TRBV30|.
TGTGCCTGGAACTCTGGGCAGGGACTTGAGCAGTTCTTC
CAWNSGQGLEQFF
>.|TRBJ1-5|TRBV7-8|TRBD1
TGTGCCAGCAGCCACCTGGGACAGGGCGAAGGGCCCCAGCATTTT
CASSHLGQGEGPQHF
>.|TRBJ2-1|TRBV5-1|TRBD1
TGCGCCAGCAGCTTTGGACAGGGCGGCAATGAGCAGTTCTTC
CASSFGQGGNEQFF
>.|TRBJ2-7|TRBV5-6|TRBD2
TGTGCCAGCAGCTTTACTGCCGGGACTAGCGGACCCTCCTACGAGCAGTACTTC
CASSFTAGTSGPSYEQYF
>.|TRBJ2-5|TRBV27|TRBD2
TGTGCCAGCAGTAACGGACTAGCGGGAGGGTTCCGGGAGACCCAGTACTTC
CASSNGLAGGFRETQYF
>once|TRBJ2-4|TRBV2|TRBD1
TGTGCCAGCAGCGGGACAGTAGACCTAGCCAAAAACATTCAGTACTTC
CASSGTVDLAKNIQYF